Following are 13 T cell receptor beta chains from one sample sequenced in a study of PD-1 blockade in classical Hodgkin lymphoma. Produced via immunoSEQ multiplex PCR; TCRdb's table is partial and in-frame only. The table includes some 17,000 clones, over 80% detected once. Each and every patient relapsed after autologous stem cell transplantation, and patients got differing brentuximab vedotin exposure. Thawed PBMCs yielded CD4+ T cells through magnetic negative selection. The sample consisted of CD4+ T cells from blood, taken at baseline. All receptors come from a human donor with classical Hodgkin lymphoma.

V usage is TRBV9 and J usage is TRBJ1-2; a weak D match, TRBD1 (5 bases). The V gene lost 0 bases and the J gene lost 2 bases, with 20 bases spanning the gap. Germline assignment: CDR1 SGDLS and CDR2 YYNGEE. This CDR3 comprises 18 residues. The CDR3 region has the DNA TGTGCCAGCAGCGTAGACGTCAGGGACCCCCGAAAGAACTATGGCTACACCTTC. Encoded protein: CASSVDVRDPRKNYGYTF. The full variable domain, in which reference TRBV9 and TRBJ1-2 provide the parts outside the CDR3, is DSGVTQTPKHLITATGQRVTLRCSPRSGDLSVYWYQQSLDQGLQFLIQYYNGEERAKGNILERFSAQQFPDLHSELNLSSLELGDSALYFCASSVDVRDPRKNYGYTFGSGTRLTVV.

In regard to this clone: One junction end does not reproduce the germline sequence, and a read error may be involved. The chain employs TRBV6-5 and TRBJ2-7; 7 bases agree with TRBD1. CDR1 is MNHEY and CDR2 is SVGAGI in the germline V gene. The CDR3 is made up of 14 amino acids. CDR3 amino acids: CAISGTVPTYEQYF. Here the CDR3 DNA reads TGTGCCATCAGTGGGACAGTACCCACCTACGAGCAGTACTTC.

V and J are TRBV18 and TRBJ2-4, with a tentative D call TRBD2 (6 bases). Germline V gene data show CDR1 as KGHSH and CDR2 as LQKENI. The germline V and J ends were trimmed by 0 bases and 6 bases, with 12 bases remaining between them. The CDR3 is 15 residues long. CDR3 protein: CASSPPTRGRNIQYF. In nucleotides, the CDR3 is TGTGCCAGCTCACCACCCACACGGGGGAGAAACATTCAGTACTTC.

J is TRBJ2-1 and V is TRBV13; D possibly corresponds to TRBD1 (8 bases). The CDR3 spans 15 residues. The V end lost 2 bases, the J end lost 4 bases, and 12 bases lay between the germline ends. Per the germline V gene, CDR1 is PRHDT and CDR2 is FYEKMQ (reference sequence). The CDR3 DNA follows: TGTGCCAGCAGCTTACTACAGGGGGGGTACAATGAGCAGTTCTTC. This encodes CASSLLQGGYNEQFF.

This clone was counted only a few times. V is TRBV6-1 and J is TRBJ1-2, with a possible D match to TRBD1 (5 bases). V lost 2 bases to trimming and J lost 7 bases, with 11 bases between them. Germline V gene lookup returns CDR1 MNHNS and CDR2 SASEGT. This CDR3 spans 13 amino acids. The CDR3 DNA reads TGTGCCAGCAGTGAATTCACGGGGACTGGCTACACCTTC. Translating gives CASSEFTGTGYTF.

For the CDR3, the DNA is TGTGCCAGCAACCAACAGGGCTATAATTCACCCCTCCACTTT. It encodes CASNQQGYNSPLHF. The chain couples TRBV5-4 to TRBJ1-6, with D possibly TRBD1 on 6 matching bases. This CDR3 has 14 residues. V was pared by 6 bases and J by 3 bases, with 10 bases between. Germline CDR1 is SGHNT and CDR2 is YYREEE (reference sequence).

This chain connects TRBV6-5 to TRBJ1-2; D is unresolved. Deletions cut 2 bases from V and 4 bases from J, with 8 bases between. CDR1 and CDR2 (germline): MNHEY, SVGAGI. The CDR3 totals 13 residues. The CDR3 region is CASSYGETYGYTF. The CDR3 coding sequence is TGTGCCAGCAGTTACGGGGAAACCTATGGCTACACCTTC.

CDR3 loop: CASSFSNGRYEQYF. CDR3 nucleotide sequence: TGTGCCAGCAGTTTTTCCAACGGTCGATACGAGCAGTACTTC. The rearrangement uses TRBV28 and TRBJ2-7; D gene unclear. Trimming shortened V by 3 bases and J by 4 bases, and 13 bases separated the two germline ends. The CDR3 extends over 14 amino acids. CDR1 is MDHEN and CDR2 is SYDVKM in the germline V gene.

There are a few counts of this clone. CDR3 sequence reads: CASRRTGDTYEQYF. In nucleotides, the CDR3 is TGTGCCAGCAGACGGACAGGGGATACCTACGAGCAGTACTTC. The genes are TRBV11-2 and TRBJ2-7; 9 bases are a match to TRBD1. Germline lookup yields CDR1 SGHAT and CDR2 FQNNGV. CDR3 size: 14 residues. Trimming took 6 bases from V and 2 from J; bases not matched to a gene: 5.

The chain couples TRBV2 to TRBJ2-4; TRBD1 is a possible D gene (6 bases). V shed 4 bases and J shed 0 bases, with 22 bases lying between them. There are 19 residues in the CDR3. Germline CDR1 SNHLY, CDR2 FYNNEI. DNA for the CDR3: TGTGCCAGCAGTGGTGGGGACCCATACAGGGCCGTAGCCAAAAACATTCAGTACTTC. This translates into CASSGGDPYRAVAKNIQYF.

The CDR3 bases are TGTGCCAGCAGTTTATCTGGGACTAGCGGGAGTTGGTACGAGCAGTACTTC. Encoded protein: CASSLSGTSGSWYEQYF. This chain links TRBV28 with TRBJ2-7; TRBD2 aligns across 14 bases. The CDR3 is 17 residues long. The germline gives CDR1 MDHEN, CDR2 SYDVKM. The junction had 6 bases not matched to a gene; V was cut back by 1 base and J by 4 bases.

The gene calls are TRBV7-6 and TRBJ2-3; 10 bases are a match to TRBD2. The trim removed 3 bases at V and 2 bases at J, leaving 5 bases unmatched. The CDR3 length is 16 residues. CDR1 is SGHVS and CDR2 is FNYEAQ in the germline V gene. The CDR3 sequence is CASSFASGSATDTQYF. CDR3 nucleotide sequence: TGTGCCAGCAGCTTTGCTAGCGGGAGTGCCACAGATACGCAGTATTTT.

V usage is TRBV11-2 and J usage is TRBJ2-7; 8 bases map to TRBD2. Trimming removed 5 bases from V and 0 bases from J; junction bases left unmatched: 6. The CDR3 has 15 residues. Germline CDR1 SGHAT, CDR2 FQNNGV. CDR3: CASSLRGGSSYEQYF. CDR3 in DNA: TGTGCCAGCAGCCTCCGGGGGGGCAGCTCCTACGAGCAGTACTTC.